Following are 7 T cell receptor beta chains from one sample sequenced in a study of technical replicates of blood from several donors. Libraries were prepared by immunoSEQ multiplex PCR; TCRdb keeps only in-frame clonotypes and omits some of them. The sample contains 75,000 to 90,000 clones, around 93% of which appear only once. Sequencing used T cells isolated from PBMCs. The receptors originated from a human donor in good health.

A remark on this clone: Other DNA sequences in this sample translate to the same CDR3. V gene TRBV11-2 combines with J gene TRBJ2-7; TRBD2 aligns across 12 bases. Germline V gene data show CDR1 as SGHAT and CDR2 as FQNNGV. The CDR3 spans 14 residues. Germline trimming cut 3 bases from V and 4 bases from J; bases unmatched to any gene: 1. In nucleotides, the CDR3 is TGTGCCAGCAGCTTTGGACTAGCGGGATACGAGCAGTACTTC. Its protein is CASSFGLAGYEQYF.

This chain joins TRBV7-9 and TRBJ2-7, with 7 bases identical to TRBD1. Trimming took 5 bases from V and 2 from J; bases not matched to a gene: 9. Germline CDR1 SEHNR, CDR2 FQNEAQ (reference sequence). The CDR3 length is 15 residues. The CDR3 nucleotides read TGTGCCAGCAGCCCCCTGAAAGGACAGGCCTACGAGCAGTACTTC. This codes for CASSPLKGQAYEQYF.

The chain uses TRBV27 and TRBJ1-2, with a tentative D call TRBD1 (5 bases). V was pared by 0 bases and J by 0 bases, with 8 bases between. CDR1 and CDR2 from the germline V gene are MNHEY and SMNVEV (reference sequence). This CDR3 is 15 amino acids long. CDR3 nucleotide sequence: TGTGCCAGCAGTTTATCTTGGGGGGCTAACTATGGCTACACCTTC. Translated: CASSLSWGANYGYTF.

The chain has TRBV6-5 and TRBJ1-2; 10 bases are shared with TRBD1. The CDR3 spans 15 residues. Losses at the gene ends were 4 bases for V and 6 bases for J; bases not matched to a gene: 8. CDR1 is MNHEY and CDR2 is SVGAGI in the germline V gene. DNA of the CDR3: TGTGCCAGCAGTTCCCTGACAGGGGGCATCGATGGCTACACCTTC. Amino acid sequence: CASSSLTGGIDGYTF.

This sequence joins TRBV4-3 and TRBJ2-6; D is unclear. CDR1 is LGHNA, CDR2 YSLEER, per germline. The CDR3 extends over 16 amino acids. V gave up 2 bases and J gave up 0 bases, with 8 bases separating them. The CDR3 loop is CASSQSMSSGANVLTF. DNA for the CDR3: TGCGCCAGCAGCCAATCTATGAGCTCTGGGGCCAACGTCCTGACTTTC.

The gene calls are TRBV6-5 and TRBJ1-2; D possibly corresponds to TRBD1 (6 bases). The CDR3 runs to 11 residues. The V gene's germline CDR1 is MNHEY and CDR2 SVGAGI. Trimming took 6 bases from V and 7 from J, leaving 9 bases between them. The CDR3 DNA reads as TGTGCCAGCAGCACAGGGTCTGGCTACACCTTC. This gives the protein CASSTGSGYTF.

The chain combines TRBV19 with TRBJ2-7; 7 bases fit TRBD2. The CDR3 runs 12 residues. CDR1 is LNHDA and CDR2 is SQIVND in the germline V gene (reference sequence). The trim removed 7 bases at V and 6 bases at J, leaving 6 bases unmatched. In DNA form, the CDR3 reads TGTGCCAGTAATGGGAGGGCCAGCGAGCAGTACTTC. This sequence encodes CASNGRASEQYF.